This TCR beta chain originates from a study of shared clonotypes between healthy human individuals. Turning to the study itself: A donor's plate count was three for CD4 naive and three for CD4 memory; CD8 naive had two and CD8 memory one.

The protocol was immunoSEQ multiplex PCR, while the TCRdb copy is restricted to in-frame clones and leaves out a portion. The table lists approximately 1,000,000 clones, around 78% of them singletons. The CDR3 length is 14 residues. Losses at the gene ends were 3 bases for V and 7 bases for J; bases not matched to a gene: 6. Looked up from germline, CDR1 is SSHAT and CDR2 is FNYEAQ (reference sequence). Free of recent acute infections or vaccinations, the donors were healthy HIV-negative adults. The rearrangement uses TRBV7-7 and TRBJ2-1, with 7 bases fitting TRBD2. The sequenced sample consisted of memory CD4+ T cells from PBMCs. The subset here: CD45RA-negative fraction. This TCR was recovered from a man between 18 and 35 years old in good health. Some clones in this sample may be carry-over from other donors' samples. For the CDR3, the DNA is TGTGCCAGCAGCTTGGCGGGGGTCGGTAATGAGCAGTTCTTC. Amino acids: CASSLAGVGNEQFF. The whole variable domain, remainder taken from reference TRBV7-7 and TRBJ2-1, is GAGVSQSPRYKVTKRGQDVTLRCDPISSHATLYWYQQALGQGPEFLTYFNYEAQPDKSGLPSDRFSAERPEGSISTLTIQRTEQRDSAMYRCASSLAGVGNEQFFGPGTRLTVL.